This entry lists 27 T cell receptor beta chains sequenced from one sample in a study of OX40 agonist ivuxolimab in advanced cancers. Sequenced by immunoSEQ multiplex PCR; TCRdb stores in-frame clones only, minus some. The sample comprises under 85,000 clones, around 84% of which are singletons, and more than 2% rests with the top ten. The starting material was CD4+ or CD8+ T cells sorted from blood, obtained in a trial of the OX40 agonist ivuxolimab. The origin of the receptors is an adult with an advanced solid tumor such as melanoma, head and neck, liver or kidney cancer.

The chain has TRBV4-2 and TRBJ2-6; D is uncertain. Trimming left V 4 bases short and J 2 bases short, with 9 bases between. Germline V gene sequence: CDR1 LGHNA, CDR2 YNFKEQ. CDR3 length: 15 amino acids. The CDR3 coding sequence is TGTGCCAGCAGCCTTGGGGTAACTGGGGCCAACGTCCTGACTTTC. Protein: CASSLGVTGANVLTF.

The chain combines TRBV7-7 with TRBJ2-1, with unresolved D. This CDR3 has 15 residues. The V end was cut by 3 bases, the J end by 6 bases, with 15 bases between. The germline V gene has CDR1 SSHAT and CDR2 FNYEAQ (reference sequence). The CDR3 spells CASSFYPGFTNEQFF. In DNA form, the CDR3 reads TGTGCCAGCAGCTTTTACCCGGGCTTCACCAATGAGCAGTTCTTC.

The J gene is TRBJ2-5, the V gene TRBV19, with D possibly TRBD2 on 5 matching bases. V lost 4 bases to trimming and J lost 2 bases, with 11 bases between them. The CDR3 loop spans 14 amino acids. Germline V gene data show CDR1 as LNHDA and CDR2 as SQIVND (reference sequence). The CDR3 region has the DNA TGTGCCAGTAGTAGACGGGGAATACAAGAGACCCAGTACTTC. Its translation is CASSRRGIQETQYF.

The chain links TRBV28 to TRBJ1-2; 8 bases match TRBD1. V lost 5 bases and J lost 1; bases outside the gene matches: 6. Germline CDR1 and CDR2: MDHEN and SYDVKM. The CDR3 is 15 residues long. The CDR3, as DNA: TGTGCCAGCAGTCCCACAGGGGGAGGTAACTATGGCTACACCTTC. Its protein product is CASSPTGGGNYGYTF.

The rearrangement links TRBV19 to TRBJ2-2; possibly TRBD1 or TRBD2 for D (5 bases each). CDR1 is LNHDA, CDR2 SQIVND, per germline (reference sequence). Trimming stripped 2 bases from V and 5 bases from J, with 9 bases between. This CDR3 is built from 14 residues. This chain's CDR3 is CASSIMGVTGELFF. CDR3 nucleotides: TGTGCCAGTAGTATAATGGGGGTTACCGGGGAGCTGTTTTTT.

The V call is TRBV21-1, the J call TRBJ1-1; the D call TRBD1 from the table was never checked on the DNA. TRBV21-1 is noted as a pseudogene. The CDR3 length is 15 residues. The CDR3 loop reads CASSRADRVSTEAFF. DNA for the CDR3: TGTGCCAGCAGCCGTGCCGACAGGGTTAGCACTGAAGCTTTCTTT.

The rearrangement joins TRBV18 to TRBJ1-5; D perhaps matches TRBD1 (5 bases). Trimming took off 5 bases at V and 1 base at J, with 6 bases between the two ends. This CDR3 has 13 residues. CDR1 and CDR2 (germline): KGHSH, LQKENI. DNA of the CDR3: TGTGCCAGCTCAGGGGGAAGCAATCAGCCCCAGCATTTT. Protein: CASSGGSNQPQHF. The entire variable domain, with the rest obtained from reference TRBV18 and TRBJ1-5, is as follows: NAGVMQNPRHLVRRRGQEARLRCSPMKGHSHVYWYRQLPEEGLKFMVYLQKENIIDESGMPKERFSAEFPKEGPSILRIQQVVRGDSAAYFCASSGGSNQPQHFGDGTRLSIL.

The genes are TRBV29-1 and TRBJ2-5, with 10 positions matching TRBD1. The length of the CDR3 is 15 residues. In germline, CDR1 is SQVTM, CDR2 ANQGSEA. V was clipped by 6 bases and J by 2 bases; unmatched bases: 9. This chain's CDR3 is CSVGSAGQGQETQYF. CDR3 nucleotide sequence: TGCAGCGTGGGCTCCGCGGGACAGGGGCAAGAGACCCAGTACTTC.

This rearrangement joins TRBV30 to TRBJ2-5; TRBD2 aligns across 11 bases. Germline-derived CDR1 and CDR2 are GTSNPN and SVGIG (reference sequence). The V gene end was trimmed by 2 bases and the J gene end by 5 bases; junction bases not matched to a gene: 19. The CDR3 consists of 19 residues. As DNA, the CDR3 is TGTGCCTGGAGTCCTCGGGGGCTAGCGGGAGGTCCCGATGGGGAGACCCAGTACTTC. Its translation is CAWSPRGLAGGPDGETQYF.

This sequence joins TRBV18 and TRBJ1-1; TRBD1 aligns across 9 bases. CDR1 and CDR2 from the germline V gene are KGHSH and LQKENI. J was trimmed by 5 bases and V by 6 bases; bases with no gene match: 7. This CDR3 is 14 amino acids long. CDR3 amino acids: CASSLRTGDTEAFF. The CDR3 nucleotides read TGTGCCAGCTCCCTTCGGACAGGGGATACTGAAGCTTTCTTT.

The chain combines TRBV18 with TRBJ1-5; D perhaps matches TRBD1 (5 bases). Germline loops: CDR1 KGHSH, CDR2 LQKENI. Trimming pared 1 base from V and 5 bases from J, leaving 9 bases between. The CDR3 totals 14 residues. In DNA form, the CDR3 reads TGTGCCAGCTCACCACAACCAGGGTATCAGCCCCAGCATTTT. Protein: CASSPQPGYQPQHF.

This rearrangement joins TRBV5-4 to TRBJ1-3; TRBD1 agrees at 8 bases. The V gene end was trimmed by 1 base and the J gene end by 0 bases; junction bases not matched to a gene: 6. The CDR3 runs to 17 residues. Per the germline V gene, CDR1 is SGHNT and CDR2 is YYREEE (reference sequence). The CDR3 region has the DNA TGTGCCAGCAGCTTGCCAGGGGGCGGACACTCTGGAAACACCATATATTTT. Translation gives CASSLPGGGHSGNTIYF.

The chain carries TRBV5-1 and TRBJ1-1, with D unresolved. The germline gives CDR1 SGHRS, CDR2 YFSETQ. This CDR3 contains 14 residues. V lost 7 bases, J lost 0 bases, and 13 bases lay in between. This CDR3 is CASSRREVNTEAFF. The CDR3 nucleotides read TGCGCCAGCTCTCGGCGGGAGGTGAACACTGAAGCTTTCTTT.

CDR3 nucleotide sequence: TGTGCCAGTAGTATAGTAGTCGGGACTTACTCCTACAATGAGCAGTTCTTC. Translated: CASSIVVGTYSYNEQFF. This chain connects TRBV19 to TRBJ2-1; TRBD2 might be the D (6 bases). CDR3 length: 17 amino acids. CDR1 and CDR2 (germline): LNHDA, SQIVND (reference sequence). V gave up 1 base and J gave up 0 bases, with 13 bases separating them.

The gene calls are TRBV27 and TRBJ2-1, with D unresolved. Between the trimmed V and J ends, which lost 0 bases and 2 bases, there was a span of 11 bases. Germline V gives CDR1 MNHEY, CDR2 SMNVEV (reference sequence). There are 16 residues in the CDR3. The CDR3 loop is CASSLSSSVTYNEQFF. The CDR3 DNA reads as TGTGCCAGCAGTTTATCGAGCTCGGTAACCTACAATGAGCAGTTCTTC.

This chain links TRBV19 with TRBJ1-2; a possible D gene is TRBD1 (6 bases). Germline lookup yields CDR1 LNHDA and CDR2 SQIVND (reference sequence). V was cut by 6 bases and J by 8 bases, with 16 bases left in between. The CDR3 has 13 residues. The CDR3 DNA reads TGTGCCAGTAGAACCCCACAGGGCTTGGGCTACACCTTC. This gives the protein CASRTPQGLGYTF.

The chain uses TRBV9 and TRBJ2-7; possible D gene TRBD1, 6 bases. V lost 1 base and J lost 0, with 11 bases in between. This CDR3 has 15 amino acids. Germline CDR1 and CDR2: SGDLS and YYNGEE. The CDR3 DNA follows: TGTGCCAGCAGCGTACAGACAGGCAGCTCCTACGAGCAGTACTTC. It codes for CASSVQTGSSYEQYF.

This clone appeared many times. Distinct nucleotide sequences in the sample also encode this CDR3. The CDR3 DNA reads TGTGCCAGCAGCTTAGAATTCGCAGATACGCAGTATTTT. Its translation: CASSLEFADTQYF. The chain links TRBV7-2 to TRBJ2-3; D gene uncertain. The V end lost 1 base, the J end lost 4 bases, and 6 bases lay between the germline ends. CDR3 size: 13 residues. Germline V lookup: CDR1 SGHTA, CDR2 FQGNSA.

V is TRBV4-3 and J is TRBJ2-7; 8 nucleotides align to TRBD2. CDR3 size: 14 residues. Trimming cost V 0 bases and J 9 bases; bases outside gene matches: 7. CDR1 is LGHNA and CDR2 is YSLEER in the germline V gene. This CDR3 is CASSQDRRGAGQYF. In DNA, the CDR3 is TGCGCCAGCAGCCAAGATCGGCGGGGGGCTGGGCAGTACTTC.

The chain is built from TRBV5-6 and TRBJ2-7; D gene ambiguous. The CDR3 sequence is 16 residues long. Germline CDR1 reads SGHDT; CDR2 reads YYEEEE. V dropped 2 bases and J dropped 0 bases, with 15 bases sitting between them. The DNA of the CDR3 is TGTGCCAGCAGCTTAACCCGCAGGCAGTTCTCCTACGAGCAGTACTTC. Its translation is CASSLTRRQFSYEQYF.

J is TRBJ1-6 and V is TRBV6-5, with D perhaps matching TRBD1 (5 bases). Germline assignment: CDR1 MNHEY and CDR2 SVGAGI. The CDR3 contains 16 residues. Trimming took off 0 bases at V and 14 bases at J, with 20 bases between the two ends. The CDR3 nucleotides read TGTGCCAGCAGTTACTCTCCCTTGGGGCCTCTACAATCCCTCCACTTT. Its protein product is CASSYSPLGPLQSLHF.

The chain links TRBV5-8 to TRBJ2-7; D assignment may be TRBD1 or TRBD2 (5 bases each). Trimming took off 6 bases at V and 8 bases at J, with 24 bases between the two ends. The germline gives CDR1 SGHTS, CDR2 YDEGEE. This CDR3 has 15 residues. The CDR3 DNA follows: TGTGCCAGCACCCTAGAAGGGACCGCGACCATCAAGCAGTACTTC. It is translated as CASTLEGTATIKQYF. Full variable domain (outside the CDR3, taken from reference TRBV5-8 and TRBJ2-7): EAGVTQSPTHLIKTRGQQATLRCSPISGHTSVYWYQQALGLGLQFLLWYDEGEERNRGNFPPRFSGRQFPNYSSELNVNALELEDSALYLCASTLEGTATIKQYFGPGTRLTVT.

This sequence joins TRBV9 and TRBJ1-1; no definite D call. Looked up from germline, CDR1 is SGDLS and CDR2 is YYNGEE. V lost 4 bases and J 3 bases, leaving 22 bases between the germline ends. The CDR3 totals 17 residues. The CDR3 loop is CASSPRLYLGRDTEAFF. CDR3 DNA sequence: TGTGCCAGCAGCCCCCGTCTATACCTGGGGAGGGACACTGAAGCTTTCTTT.

Written as DNA, the CDR3 is TGTGCCAGCAGCAGACAGGGACGAGATACGCAGTATTTT. Translation: CASSRQGRDTQYF. This sequence joins TRBV7-7 and TRBJ2-3, with TRBD1 identical over 7 bases. The germline gives CDR1 SSHAT, CDR2 FNYEAQ (reference sequence). CDR3 size: 13 residues. V gave up 5 bases and J gave up 5 bases; unmatched junction bases: 4. Based on the CDR3 plus reference TRBV7-7 and TRBJ2-3, the full variable domain is GAGVSQSPRYKVTKRGQDVTLRCDPISSHATLYWYQQALGQGPEFLTYFNYEAQPDKSGLPSDRFSAERPEGSISTLTIQRTEQRDSAMYRCASSRQGRDTQYFGPGTRLTVL.

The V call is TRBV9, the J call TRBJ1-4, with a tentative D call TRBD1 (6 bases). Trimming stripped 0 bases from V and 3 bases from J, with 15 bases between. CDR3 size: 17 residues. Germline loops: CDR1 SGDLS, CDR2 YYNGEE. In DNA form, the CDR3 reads TGTGCCAGCAGCGTAGATACAGGGAGGATAGCTAATGAAAAACTGTTTTTT. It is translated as CASSVDTGRIANEKLFF. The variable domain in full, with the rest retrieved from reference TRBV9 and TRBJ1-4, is DSGVTQTPKHLITATGQRVTLRCSPRSGDLSVYWYQQSLDQGLQFLIQYYNGEERAKGNILERFSAQQFPDLHSELNLSSLELGDSALYFCASSVDTGRIANEKLFFGSGTQLSVL.

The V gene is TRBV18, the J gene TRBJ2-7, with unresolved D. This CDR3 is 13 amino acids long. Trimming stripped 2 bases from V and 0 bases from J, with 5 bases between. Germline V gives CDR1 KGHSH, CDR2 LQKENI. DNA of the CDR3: TGTGCCAGCTCACCAGTGCTCTCCTACGAGCAGTACTTC. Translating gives CASSPVLSYEQYF.

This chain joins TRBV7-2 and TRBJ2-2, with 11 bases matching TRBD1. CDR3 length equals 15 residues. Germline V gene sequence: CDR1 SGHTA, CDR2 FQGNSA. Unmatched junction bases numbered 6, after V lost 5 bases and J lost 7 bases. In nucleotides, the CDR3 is TGTGCCAGCAGCACGGGACAGGGGGAGGGCGGGGAGCTGTTTTTT. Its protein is CASSTGQGEGGELFF.